This T cell receptor beta chain appears in the sequencing data of a study of shared clonotypes between healthy human individuals. Naive CD8 cells lacked CD45RO and underwent positive selection for CCR7, leaving out terminally differentiated effector memory CD45RA+ cells. The protocol was immunoSEQ multiplex PCR, while the TCRdb copy is restricted to in-frame clones and leaves out a portion. The sample carries some 2.1 million clones, approximately 94% recorded once. This clone appeared a single time. Additional DNA sequences in this sample encode the identical CDR3. Sequenced: naive CD8+ T cells sorted from blood. This receptor was identified in a man aged 18 to 30 in good health.

The CDR3 DNA reads TGTGCCAGCAGCTTAGAACTAGCAGGAGACACCGGGGAGCTGTTTTTT. This codes for CASSLELAGDTGELFF. The gene calls are TRBV13 and TRBJ2-2; tentative D call: TRBD2 (6 bases). The CDR3 length is 16 residues. The germline CDR1 and CDR2 sequences are PRHDT and FYEKMQ (reference sequence). The V gene lost 1 base and the J gene lost 3 bases, with 12 bases spanning the gap.